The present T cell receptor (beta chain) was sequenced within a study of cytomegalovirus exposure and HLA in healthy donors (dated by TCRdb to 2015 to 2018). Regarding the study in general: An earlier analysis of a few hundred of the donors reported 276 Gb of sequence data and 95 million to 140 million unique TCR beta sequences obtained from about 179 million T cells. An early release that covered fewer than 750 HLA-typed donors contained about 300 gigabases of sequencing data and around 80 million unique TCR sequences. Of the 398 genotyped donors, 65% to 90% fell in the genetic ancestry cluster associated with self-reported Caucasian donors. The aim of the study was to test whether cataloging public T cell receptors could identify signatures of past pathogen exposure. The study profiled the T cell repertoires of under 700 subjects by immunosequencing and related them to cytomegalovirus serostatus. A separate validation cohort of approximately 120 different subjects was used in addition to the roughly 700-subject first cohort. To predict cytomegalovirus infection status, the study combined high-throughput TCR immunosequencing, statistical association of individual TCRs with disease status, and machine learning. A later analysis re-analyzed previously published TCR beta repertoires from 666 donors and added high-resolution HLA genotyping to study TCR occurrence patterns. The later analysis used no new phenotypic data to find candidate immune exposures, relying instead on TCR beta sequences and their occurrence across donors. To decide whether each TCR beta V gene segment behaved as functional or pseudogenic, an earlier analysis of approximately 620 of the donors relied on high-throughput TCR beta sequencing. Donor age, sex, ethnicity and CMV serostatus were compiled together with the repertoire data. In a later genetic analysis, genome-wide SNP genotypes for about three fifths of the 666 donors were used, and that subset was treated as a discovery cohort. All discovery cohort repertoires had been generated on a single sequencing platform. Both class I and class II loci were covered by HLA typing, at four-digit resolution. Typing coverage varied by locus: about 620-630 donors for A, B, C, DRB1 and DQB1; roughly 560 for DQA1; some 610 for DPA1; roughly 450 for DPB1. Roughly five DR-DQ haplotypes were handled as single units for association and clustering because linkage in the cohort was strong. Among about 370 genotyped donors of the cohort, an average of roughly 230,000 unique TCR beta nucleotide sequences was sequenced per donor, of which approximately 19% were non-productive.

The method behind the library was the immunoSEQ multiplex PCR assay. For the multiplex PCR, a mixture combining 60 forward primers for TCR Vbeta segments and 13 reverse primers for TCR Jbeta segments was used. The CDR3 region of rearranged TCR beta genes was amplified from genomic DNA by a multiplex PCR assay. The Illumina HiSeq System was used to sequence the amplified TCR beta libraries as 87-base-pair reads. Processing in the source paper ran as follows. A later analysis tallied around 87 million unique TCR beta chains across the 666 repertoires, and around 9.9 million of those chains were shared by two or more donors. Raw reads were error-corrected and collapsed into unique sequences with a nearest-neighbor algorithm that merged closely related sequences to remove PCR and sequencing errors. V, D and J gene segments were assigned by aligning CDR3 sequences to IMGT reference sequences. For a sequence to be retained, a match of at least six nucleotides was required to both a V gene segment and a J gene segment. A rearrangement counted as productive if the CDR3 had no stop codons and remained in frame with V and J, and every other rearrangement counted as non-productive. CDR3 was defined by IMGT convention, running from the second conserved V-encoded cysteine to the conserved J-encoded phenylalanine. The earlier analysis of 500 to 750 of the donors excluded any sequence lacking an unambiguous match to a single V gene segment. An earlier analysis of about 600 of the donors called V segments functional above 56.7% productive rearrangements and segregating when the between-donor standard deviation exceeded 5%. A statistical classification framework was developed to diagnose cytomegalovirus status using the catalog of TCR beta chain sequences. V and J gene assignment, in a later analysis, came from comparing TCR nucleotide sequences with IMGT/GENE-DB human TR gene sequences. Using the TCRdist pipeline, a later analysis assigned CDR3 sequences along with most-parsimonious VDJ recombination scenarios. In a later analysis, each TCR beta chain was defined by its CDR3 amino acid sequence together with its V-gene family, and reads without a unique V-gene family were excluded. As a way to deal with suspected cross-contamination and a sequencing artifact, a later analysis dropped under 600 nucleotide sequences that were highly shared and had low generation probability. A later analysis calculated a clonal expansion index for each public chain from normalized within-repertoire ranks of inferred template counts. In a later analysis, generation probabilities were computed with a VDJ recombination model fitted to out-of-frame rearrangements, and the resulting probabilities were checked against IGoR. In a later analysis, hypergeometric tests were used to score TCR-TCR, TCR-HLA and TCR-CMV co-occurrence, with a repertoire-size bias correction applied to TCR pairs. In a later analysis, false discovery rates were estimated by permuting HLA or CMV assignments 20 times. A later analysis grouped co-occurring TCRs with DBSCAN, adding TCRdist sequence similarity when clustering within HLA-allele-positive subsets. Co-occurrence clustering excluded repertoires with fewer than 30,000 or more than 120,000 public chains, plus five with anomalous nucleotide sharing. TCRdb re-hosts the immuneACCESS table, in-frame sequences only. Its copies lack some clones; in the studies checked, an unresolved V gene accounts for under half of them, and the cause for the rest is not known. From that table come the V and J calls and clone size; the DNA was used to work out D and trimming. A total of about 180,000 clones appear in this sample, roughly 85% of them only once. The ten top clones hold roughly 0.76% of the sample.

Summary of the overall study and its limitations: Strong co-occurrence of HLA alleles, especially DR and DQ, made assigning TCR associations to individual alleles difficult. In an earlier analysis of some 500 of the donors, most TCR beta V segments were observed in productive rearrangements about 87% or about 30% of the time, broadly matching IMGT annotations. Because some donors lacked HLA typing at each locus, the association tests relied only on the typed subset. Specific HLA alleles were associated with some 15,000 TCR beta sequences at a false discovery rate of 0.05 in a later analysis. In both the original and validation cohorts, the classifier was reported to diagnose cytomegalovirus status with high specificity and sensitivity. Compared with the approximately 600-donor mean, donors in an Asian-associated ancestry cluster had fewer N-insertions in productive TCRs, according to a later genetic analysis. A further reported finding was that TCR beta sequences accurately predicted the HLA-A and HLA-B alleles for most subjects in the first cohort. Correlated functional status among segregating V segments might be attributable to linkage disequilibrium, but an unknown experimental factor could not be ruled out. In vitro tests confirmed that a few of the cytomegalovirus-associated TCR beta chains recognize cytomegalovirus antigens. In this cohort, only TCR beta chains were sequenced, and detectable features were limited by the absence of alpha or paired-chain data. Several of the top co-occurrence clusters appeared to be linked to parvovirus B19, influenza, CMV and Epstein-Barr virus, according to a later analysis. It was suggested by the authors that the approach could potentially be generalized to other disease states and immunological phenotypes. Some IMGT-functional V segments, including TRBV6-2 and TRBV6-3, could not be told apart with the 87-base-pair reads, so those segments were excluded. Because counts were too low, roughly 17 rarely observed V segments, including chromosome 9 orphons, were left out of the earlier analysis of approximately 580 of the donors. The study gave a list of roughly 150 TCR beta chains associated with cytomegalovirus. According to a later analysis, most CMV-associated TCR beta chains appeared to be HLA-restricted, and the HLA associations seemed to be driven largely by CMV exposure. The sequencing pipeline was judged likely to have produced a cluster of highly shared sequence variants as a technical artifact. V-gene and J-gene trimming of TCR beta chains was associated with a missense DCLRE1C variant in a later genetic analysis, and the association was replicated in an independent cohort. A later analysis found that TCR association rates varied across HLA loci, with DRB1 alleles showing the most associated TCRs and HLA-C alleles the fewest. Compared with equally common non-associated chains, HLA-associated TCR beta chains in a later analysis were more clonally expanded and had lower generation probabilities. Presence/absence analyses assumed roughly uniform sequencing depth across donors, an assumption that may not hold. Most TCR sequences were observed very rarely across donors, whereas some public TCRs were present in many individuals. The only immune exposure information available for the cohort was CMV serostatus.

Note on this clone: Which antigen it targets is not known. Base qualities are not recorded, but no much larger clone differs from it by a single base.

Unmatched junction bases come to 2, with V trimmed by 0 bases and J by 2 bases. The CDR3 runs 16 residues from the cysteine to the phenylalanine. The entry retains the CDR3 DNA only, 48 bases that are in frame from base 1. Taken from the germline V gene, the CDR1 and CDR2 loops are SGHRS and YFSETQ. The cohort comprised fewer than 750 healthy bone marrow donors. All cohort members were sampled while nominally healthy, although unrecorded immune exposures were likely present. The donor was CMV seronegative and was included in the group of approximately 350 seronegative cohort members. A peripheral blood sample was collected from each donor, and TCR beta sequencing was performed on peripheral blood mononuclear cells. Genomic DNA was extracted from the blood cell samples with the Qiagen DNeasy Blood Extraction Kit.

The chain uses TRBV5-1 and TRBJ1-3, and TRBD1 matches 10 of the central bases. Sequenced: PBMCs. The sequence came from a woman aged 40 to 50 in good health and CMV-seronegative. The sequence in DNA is TGCGCCAGCAGCTTGGGGGACAGGGGAGCTGGAAACACCATATATTTT. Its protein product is CASSLGDRGAGNTIYF.